Shown below are 3 T cell receptor beta chains from a single sample sequenced in a study of T cell repertoires in cytomegalovirus infection. From the reads, TCRdb called clonotypes with MiXCR, one entry per CDR3 protein. Among about 360,000 distinct CDR3 sequences listed, approximately 18% were seen once. Sequences were obtained from PBMCs. Receptors were obtained from a human donor in good health (CMV status not recorded). Some clones in this sample may be carry-over from other donors' samples.

The V call is TRBV19, the J call TRBJ2-7; maybe TRBD1 (6 bases). CDR1 is LNHDA and CDR2 is SQIVND in the germline V gene (reference sequence). This CDR3 has 14 amino acids. Trimming shortened V by 1 base and J by 5 bases, and 12 bases separated the two germline ends. CDR3 nucleotide sequence: TGTGCCAGTAGTATAGTAGGGGGTTCCGACGAGCAGTACTTC. Translated: CASSIVGGSDEQYF. Using reference TRBV19 and TRBJ2-7 for the parts outside the CDR3, the full variable domain is DGGITQSPKYLFRKEGQNVTLSCEQNLNHDAMYWYRQDPGQGLRLIYYSQIVNDFQKGDIAEGYSVSREKKESFPLTVTSAQKNPTAFYLCASSIVGGSDEQYFGPGTRLTVT.

The sample holds many counts of this clonotype. The V gene is TRBV24-1, the J gene TRBJ2-7; TRBD1 agrees at 7 bases. The length of the CDR3 is 19 residues. With V trimmed by 10 bases and J by 1 base, 24 bases remained unmatched. The germline V gene encodes CDR1 KGHDR and CDR2 SFDVKD. CDR3 in amino acids: CATKRPGQTIRGPSYEQYF. The CDR3 coding sequence is TGTGCCACAAAAAGGCCGGGACAGACCATCCGGGGCCCTTCCTACGAGCAGTACTTC.

This clonotype was found a few times. This chain joins TRBV6-2 or TRBV6-3 and TRBJ1-5, with D perhaps matching TRBD1 (5 bases). The length of the CDR3 is 16 residues. Deletions cut 10 bases from V and 6 bases from J, with 25 bases between. The germline gives CDR1 MNHEY, CDR2 SVGEGT. The chain's CDR3 is CATLLGVGAMGQPQHF. The CDR3 nucleotides read TGTGCCACCCTACTCGGGGTTGGGGCAATGGGTCAGCCCCAGCATTTT.